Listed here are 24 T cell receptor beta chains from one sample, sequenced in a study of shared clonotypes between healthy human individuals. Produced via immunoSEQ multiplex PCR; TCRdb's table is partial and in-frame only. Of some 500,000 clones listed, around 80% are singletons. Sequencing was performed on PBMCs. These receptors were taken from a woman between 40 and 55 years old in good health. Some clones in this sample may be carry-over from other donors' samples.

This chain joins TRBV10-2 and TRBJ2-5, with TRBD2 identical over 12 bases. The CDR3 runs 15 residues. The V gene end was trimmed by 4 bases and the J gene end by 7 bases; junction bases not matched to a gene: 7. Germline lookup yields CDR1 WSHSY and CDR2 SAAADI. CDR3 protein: CASSVTSGRLGTQYF. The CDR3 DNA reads TGCGCCAGCAGTGTGACTAGCGGGAGATTAGGGACCCAGTACTTC.

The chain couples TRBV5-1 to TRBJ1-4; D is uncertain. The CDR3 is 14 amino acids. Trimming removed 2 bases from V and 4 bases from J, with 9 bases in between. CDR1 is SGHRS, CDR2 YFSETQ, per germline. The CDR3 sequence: CASSLSQLNEKLFF. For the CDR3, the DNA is TGCGCCAGCAGCTTATCACAACTTAATGAAAAACTGTTTTTT.

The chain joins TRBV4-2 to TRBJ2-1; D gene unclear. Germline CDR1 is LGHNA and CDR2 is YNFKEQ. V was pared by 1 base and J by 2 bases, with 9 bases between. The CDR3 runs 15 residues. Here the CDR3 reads CASSQGEVAYNEQFF. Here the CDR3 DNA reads TGTGCCAGCAGCCAAGGAGAAGTCGCCTACAATGAGCAGTTCTTC.

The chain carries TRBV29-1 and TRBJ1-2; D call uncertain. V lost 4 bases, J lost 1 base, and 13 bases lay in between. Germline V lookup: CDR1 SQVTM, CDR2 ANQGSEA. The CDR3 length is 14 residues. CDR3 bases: TGCAGCGTTGTGAGTCCCGGGGATAACTATGGCTACACCTTC. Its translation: CSVVSPGDNYGYTF.

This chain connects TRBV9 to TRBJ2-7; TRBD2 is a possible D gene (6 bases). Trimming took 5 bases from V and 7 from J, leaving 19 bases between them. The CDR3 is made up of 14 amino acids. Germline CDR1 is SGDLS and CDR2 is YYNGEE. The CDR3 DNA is TGTGCCAGCAGTTTCACGGGAGCCCTCCCGGAGCAGTACTTC. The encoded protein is CASSFTGALPEQYF.

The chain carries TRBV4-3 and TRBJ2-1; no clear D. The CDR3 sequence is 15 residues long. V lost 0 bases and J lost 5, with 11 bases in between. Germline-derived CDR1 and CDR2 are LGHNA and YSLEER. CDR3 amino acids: CASSQEPRSHNEQFF. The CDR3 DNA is TGCGCCAGCAGCCAAGAGCCCCGATCCCACAATGAGCAGTTCTTC.

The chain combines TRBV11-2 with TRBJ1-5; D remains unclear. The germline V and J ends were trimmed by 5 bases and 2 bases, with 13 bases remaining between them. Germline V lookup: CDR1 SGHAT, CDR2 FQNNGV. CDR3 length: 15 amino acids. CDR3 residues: CASSPTGYGNQPQHF. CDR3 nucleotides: TGTGCCAGCAGCCCAACGGGGTACGGCAATCAGCCCCAGCATTTT.

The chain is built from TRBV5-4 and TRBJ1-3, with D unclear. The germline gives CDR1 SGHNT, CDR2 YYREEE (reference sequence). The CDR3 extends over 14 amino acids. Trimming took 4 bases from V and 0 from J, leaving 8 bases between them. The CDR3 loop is CASSIQSSGNTIYF. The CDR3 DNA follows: TGTGCCAGCAGCATACAGAGCTCTGGAAACACCATATATTTT.

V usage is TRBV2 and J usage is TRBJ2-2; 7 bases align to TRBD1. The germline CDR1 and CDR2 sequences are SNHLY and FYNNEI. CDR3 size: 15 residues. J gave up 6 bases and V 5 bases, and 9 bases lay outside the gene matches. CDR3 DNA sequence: TGTGCCAGCAGTCTGACAGGGCCGGGTTCCGGGGAGCTGTTTTTT. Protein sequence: CASSLTGPGSGELFF.

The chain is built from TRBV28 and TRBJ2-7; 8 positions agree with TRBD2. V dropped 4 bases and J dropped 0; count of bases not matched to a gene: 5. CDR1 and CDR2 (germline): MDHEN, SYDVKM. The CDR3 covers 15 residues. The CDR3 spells CASSYGRGSSYEQYF. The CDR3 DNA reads TGTGCCAGCAGTTACGGGAGGGGAAGCTCCTACGAGCAGTACTTC. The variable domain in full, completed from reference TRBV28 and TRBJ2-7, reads DVKVTQSSRYLVKRTGEKVFLECVQDMDHENMFWYRQDPGLGLRLIYFSYDVKMKEKGDIPEGYSVSREKKERFSLILESASTNQTSMYLCASSYGRGSSYEQYFGPGTRLTVT.

The CDR3 region is CASSIGQVGMGTEAFF. In DNA, the CDR3 is TGTGCCAGTAGTATAGGGCAGGTGGGGATGGGGACTGAAGCTTTCTTT. V usage is TRBV19 and J usage is TRBJ1-1; no clear D gene. CDR3 length: 16 residues. V lost 1 base and J 5 bases, leaving 17 bases between the germline ends. CDR1 is LNHDA and CDR2 is SQIVND in the germline V gene (reference sequence).

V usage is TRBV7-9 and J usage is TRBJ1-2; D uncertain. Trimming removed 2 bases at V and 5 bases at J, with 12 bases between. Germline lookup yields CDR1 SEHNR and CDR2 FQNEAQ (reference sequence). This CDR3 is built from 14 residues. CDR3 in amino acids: CASSLQRVGYGYTF. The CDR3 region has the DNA TGTGCCAGCAGCTTACAGCGGGTGGGGTATGGCTACACCTTC.

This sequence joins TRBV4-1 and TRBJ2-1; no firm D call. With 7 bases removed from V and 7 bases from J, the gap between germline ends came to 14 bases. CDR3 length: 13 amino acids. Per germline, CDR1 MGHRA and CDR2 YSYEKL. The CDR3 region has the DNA TGCGCCAGCAACTCACAAGATACTAATGAGCAGTTCTTC. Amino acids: CASNSQDTNEQFF.

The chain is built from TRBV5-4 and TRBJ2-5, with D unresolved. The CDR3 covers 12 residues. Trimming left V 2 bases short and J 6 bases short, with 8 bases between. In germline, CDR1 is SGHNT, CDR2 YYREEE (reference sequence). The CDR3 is CASSFFGKTQYF. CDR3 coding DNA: TGTGCCAGCAGCTTTTTTGGGAAGACCCAGTACTTC.

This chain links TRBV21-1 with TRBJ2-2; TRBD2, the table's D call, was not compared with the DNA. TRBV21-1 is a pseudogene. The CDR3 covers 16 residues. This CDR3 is CASSPGLAGESGELFF. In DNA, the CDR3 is TGTGCCAGCAGCCCGGGACTAGCGGGAGAGTCCGGGGAGCTGTTTTTT.

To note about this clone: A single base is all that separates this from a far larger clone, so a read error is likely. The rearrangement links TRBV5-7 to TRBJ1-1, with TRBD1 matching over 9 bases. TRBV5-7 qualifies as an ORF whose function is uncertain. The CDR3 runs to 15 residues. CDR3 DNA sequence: TGTGCCAGCAGCTTATTACAGGGGGCTGGGACTGAAGCTTTCTTC. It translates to CASSLLQGAGTEAFF.

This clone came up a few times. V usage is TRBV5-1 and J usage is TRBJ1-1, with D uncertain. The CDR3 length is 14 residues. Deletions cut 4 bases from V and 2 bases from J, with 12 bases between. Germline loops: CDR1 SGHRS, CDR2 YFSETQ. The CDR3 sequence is CASSPSGINTEAFF. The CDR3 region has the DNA TGCGCCAGCAGCCCTTCCGGGATCAACACTGAAGCTTTCTTT.

The CDR3 coding sequence is TGCGCCAGCAGTGAGCGGCTCGGTGCCGGATCAAATGAGCAGTTCTTC. Protein product: CASSERLGAGSNEQFF. The chain is built from TRBV10-2 and TRBJ2-1; D unresolved. Germline values: CDR1 WSHSY, CDR2 SAAADI. Trimming took off 2 bases at V and 7 bases at J, with 18 bases between the two ends. There are 16 residues in the CDR3.

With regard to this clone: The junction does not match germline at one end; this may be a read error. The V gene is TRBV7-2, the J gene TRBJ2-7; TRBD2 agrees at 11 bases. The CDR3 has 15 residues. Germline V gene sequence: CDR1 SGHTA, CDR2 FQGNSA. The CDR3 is CASSLAGGLSYEQYF. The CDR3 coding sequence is TGTGCCAGCAGCCTAGCGGGAGGCCTCTCCTACGAGCAGTACTTC. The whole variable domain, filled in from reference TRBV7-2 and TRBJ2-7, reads GAGVSQSPSNKVTEKGKDVELRCDPISGHTALYWYRQSLGQGLEFLIYFQGNSAPDKSGLPSDRFSAERTGGSVSTLTIQRTQQEDSAVYLCASSLAGGLSYEQYFGPGTRLTVT.

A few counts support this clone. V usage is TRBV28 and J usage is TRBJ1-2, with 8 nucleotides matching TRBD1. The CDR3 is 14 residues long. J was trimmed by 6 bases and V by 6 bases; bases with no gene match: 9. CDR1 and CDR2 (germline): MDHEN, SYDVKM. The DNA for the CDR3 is TGTGCCAGCAGGAAGCCGGGACAGGTGGATGGCTACACCTTC. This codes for CASRKPGQVDGYTF.

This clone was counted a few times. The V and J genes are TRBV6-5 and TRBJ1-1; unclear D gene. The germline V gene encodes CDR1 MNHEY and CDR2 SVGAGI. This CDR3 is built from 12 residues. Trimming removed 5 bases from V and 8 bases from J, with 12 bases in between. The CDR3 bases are TGTGCCAGCAGTCTATACGGTTACGAAGCTTTCTTT. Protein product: CASSLYGYEAFF.

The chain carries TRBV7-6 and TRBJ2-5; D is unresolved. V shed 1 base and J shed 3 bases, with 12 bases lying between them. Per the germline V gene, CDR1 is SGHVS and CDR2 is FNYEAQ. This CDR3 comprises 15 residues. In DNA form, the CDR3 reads TGTGCCAGCAGCTTAGTAGATGGGAATGAAGAGACCCAGTACTTC. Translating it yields CASSLVDGNEETQYF.

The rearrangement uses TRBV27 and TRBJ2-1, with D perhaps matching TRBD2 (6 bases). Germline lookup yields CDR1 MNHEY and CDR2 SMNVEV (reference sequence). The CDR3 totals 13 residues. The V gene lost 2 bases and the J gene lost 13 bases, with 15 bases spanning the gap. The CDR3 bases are TGTGCCAGCAGTTTAGGGCGGGGCTACTATCAGTTCTTC. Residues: CASSLGRGYYQFF.

CDR3 protein: CARSGDAPNYNEQFF. The CDR3, as DNA: TGTGCCCGTAGCGGAGACGCACCTAATTACAATGAGCAGTTCTTC. The chain joins TRBV30 to TRBJ2-1; the D gene is possibly TRBD2 (6 bases). CDR3 size: 15 residues. The V gene lost 8 bases and the J gene lost 4 bases, with 21 bases spanning the gap. Germline values: CDR1 GTSNPN, CDR2 SVGIG (reference sequence).